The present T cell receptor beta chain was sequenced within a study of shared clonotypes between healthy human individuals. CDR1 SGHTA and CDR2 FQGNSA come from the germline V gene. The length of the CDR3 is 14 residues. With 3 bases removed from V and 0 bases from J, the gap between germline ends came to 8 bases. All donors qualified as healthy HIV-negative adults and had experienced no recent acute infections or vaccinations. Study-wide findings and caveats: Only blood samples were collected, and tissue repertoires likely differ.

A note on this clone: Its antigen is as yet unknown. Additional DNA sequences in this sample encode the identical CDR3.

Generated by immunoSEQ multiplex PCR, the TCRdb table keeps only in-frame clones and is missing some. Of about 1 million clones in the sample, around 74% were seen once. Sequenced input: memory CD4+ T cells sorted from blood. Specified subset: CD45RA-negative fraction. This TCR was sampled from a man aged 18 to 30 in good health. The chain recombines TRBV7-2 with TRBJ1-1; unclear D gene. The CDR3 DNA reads TGTGCCAGCAGCTTGGCACGGATGAACACTGAAGCTTTCTTT. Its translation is CASSLARMNTEAFF. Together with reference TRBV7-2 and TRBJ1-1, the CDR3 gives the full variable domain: GAGVSQSPSNKVTEKGKDVELRCDPISGHTALYWYRQSLGQGLEFLIYFQGNSAPDKSGLPSDRFSAERTGGSVSTLTIQRTQQEDSAVYLCASSLARMNTEAFFGQGTRLTVV.